A selection of T cell receptor beta chains follows, all from one sample in a study of cytomegalovirus exposure and HLA in healthy donors. Data came from immunoSEQ multiplex PCR; TCRdb stores just in-frame clones and leaves some out. The repertoire has 140,000 or so clones, approximately 74% of them found once; the top ten carry around 4%. Material: PBMCs. The receptors come from a man between 18 and 29 years old in good health and CMV-seropositive. CDR3s include the opening cysteine and the closing phenylalanine or tryptophan. D genes are given only for firm matches. Expanded clones are given a class, and other clones once, few, many or no size at all.

cdr3_aa cdr3_nt j_call clone_size d_call v_call
CASSSARLGTGTVGWEYF TGTGCCAGCAGTTCAGCCCGACTAGGGACGGGGACAGTAGGTTGGGAGTATTTT TRBJ2-3 . . TRBV27
CASTMPRTGTYEQYF TGTGCCAGCACCATGCCCCGGACAGGTACCTACGAGCAGTACTTC TRBJ2-7 . TRBD1 TRBV28
CASSFQGTNYGYTF TGTGCCAGCAGCTTCCAGGGGACCAACTATGGCTACACCTTC TRBJ1-2 . . TRBV13
CASSLGQGAYEQYF TGTGCCAGCAGCTTGGGACAGGGGGCGTACGAGCAGTACTTC TRBJ2-7 . TRBD1 TRBV9
CASSQGGIQPQHF TGCGCCAGCAGCCAAGGCGGGATACAGCCCCAGCATTTT TRBJ1-5 . . TRBV4-1
CASSLGTGWNTEAFF TGTGCCAGCAGCTTAGGGACAGGGTGGAACACTGAAGCTTTCTTT TRBJ1-1 few TRBD1 TRBV6-5
CASSWAPDRSYEQYF TGTGCCAGCAGTTGGGCCCCCGATCGGTCCTACGAGCAGTACTTC TRBJ2-7 . . TRBV6-6
CASSLVASGRYEQYF TGTGCCAGCAGCTTGGTGGCTAGCGGGCGCTACGAGCAGTACTTC TRBJ2-7 . TRBD2 TRBV5-4
CASRPLAEETQYF TGTGCCAGCAGACCCCTAGCGGAAGAGACCCAGTACTTC TRBJ2-5 . TRBD2 TRBV7-6
CASSRGTSGKYNEQFF TGTGCCAGCAGCCGAGGTACTAGCGGGAAGTACAATGAGCAGTTCTTC TRBJ2-1 . TRBD2 TRBV14
CASTPFPFTYEQYF TGTGCCAGCACCCCGTTCCCGTTTACCTACGAGCAGTACTTC TRBJ2-7 . . TRBV28
CASSQVDSSYNEQFF TGCGCCAGCAGCCAAGTCGACTCATCCTACAATGAGCAGTTCTTC TRBJ2-1 . . TRBV4-3
CASSLDVQGAIYGYTF TGCGCCAGCAGCTTGGATGTCCAGGGCGCGATCTATGGCTACACCTTC TRBJ1-2 . . TRBV5-1
CASSVGGHYGYTF TGTGCCAGCAGCGTCGGGGGACACTATGGCTACACCTTC TRBJ1-2 . . TRBV9
CASSTGNVANYGYTF TGTGCCAGCTCGACAGGAAATGTAGCTAACTATGGCTACACCTTC TRBJ1-2 . . TRBV18
CASSTSWTGIYNSPLHF TGTGCCAGCAGCACGTCCTGGACAGGGATCTATAATTCACCCCTCCACTTT TRBJ1-6 . TRBD1 TRBV5-6
CASSLVFLADSSYNEQFF TGTGCCAGCAGCTTAGTCTTCCTAGCGGATAGCTCCTACAATGAGCAGTTCTTC TRBJ2-1 . TRBD2 TRBV7-2
CASSIPTGNSYEQYF TGTGCCAGTAGTATACCGACAGGGAACTCCTACGAGCAGTACTTC TRBJ2-7 . TRBD1 TRBV19
CASSSRTGGFNATNEKLFF TGTGCCAGCAGCTCTCGGACAGGGGGCTTTAATGCAACTAATGAAAAACTGTTTTTT TRBJ1-4 . TRBD1 TRBV7-9
CASSYSIRGVTEAFF TGTGCCAGCAGTTACTCGATTAGAGGTGTCACTGAAGCTTTCTTT TRBJ1-1 . . TRBV6-5
CASSLLGGPETQYF TGCGCCAGCAGCTTGCTCGGGGGGCCAGAGACCCAGTACTTC TRBJ2-5 . . TRBV5-1
CASSFRERTYNEQFF TGTGCCAGCAGCTTCCGGGAGAGGACCTACAATGAGCAGTTCTTC TRBJ2-1 . . TRBV7-2
CASSLAKTSGNTGELFF TGCGCCAGCAGCTTGGCCAAGACTAGCGGGAACACCGGGGAGCTGTTTTTT TRBJ2-2 . TRBD2 TRBV5-1
CASSSTRDYEQYF TGCGCCAGCAGCTCCACCCGCGACTACGAGCAGTACTTC TRBJ2-7 . . TRBV5-1
CASRKWTGGMNTEAFF TGTGCCAGCAGGAAATGGACAGGGGGAATGAACACTGAAGCTTTCTTT TRBJ1-1 . TRBD1 TRBV6-6
CASSLFPGAGGLMNTEAFF TGTGCCAGCAGTTTATTCCCAGGGGCCGGTGGACTCATGAACACTGAAGCTTTCTTT TRBJ1-1 few . TRBV28
CASSLRWGDEKLFF TGTGCCAGCAGCTTAAGATGGGGGGATGAAAAACTGTTTTTT TRBJ1-4 . . TRBV7-2
CASSVGTGWGHTIKAFF TGTGCCAGCAGCGTAGGAACGGGGTGGGGTCATACCATTAAGGCTTTCTTT TRBJ1-1 . . TRBV9
CASSPAGVETQYF TGTGCCAGCTCACCGGCGGGGGTAGAGACCCAGTACTTC TRBJ2-5 few TRBD2 TRBV18